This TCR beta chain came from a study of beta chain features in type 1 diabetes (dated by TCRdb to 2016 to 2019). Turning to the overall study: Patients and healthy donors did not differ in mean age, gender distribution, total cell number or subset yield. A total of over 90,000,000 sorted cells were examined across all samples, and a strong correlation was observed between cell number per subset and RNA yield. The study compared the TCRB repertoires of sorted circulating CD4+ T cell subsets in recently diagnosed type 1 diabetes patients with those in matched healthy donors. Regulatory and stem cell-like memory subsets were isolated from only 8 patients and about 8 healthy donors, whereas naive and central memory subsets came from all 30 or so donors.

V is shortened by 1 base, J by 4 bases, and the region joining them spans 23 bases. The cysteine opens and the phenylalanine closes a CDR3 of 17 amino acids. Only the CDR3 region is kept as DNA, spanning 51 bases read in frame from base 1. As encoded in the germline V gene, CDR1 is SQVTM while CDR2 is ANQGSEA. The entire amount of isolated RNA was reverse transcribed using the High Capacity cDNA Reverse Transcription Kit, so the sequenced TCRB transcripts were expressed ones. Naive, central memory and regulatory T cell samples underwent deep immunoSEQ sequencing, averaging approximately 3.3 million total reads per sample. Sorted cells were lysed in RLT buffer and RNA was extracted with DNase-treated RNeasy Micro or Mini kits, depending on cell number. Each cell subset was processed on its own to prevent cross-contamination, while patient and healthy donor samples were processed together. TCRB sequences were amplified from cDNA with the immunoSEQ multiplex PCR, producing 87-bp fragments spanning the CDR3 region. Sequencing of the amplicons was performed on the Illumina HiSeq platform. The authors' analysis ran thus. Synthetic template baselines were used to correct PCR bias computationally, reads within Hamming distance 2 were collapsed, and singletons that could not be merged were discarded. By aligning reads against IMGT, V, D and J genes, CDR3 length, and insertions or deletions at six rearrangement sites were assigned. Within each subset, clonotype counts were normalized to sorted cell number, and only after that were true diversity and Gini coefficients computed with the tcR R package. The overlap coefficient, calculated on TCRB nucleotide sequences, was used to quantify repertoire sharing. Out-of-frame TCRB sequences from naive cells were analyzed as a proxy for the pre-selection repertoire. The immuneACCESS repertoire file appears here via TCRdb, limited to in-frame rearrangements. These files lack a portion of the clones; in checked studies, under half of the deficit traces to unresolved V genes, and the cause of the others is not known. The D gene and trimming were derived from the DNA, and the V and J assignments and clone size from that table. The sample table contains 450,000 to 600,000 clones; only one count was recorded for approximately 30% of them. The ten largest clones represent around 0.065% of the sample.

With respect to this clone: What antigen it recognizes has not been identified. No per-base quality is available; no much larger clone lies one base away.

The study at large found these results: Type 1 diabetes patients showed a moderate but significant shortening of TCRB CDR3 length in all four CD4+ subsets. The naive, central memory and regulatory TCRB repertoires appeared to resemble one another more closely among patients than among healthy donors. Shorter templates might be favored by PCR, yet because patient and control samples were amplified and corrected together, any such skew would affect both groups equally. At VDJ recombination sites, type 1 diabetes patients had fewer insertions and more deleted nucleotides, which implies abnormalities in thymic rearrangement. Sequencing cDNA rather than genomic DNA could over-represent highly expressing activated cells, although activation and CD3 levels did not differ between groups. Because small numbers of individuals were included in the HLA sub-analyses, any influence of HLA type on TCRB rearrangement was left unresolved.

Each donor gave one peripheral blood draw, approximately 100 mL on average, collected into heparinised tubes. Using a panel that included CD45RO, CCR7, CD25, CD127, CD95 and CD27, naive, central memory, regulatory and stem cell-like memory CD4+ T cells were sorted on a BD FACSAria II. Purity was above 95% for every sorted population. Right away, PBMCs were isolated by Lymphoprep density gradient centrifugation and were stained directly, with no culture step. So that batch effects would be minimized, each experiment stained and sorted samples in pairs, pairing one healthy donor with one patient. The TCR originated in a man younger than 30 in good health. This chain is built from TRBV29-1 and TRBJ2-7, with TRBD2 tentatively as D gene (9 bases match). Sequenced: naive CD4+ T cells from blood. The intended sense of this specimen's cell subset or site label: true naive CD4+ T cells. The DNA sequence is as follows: TGCAGCGTTGAAGGTGCCAGCGGGGGGACAGGAAGTTACGAGCAGTACTTC. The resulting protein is CSVEGASGGTGSYEQYF.